The clone carrying this T cell receptor beta chain was seen a handful of times. Antigen unknown. The junction had 4 bases not matched to a gene; V was cut back by 4 bases and J by 7 bases. CDR3 length: 14 amino acids. Germline V gene data show CDR1 as SGHAT and CDR2 as FQNNGV. The donors, all healthy, were Caucasians living in Russia, aged roughly 6 to 90. At least 6 micrograms of total RNA were extracted per sample. This sample was taken from a study of blood T cells in healthy people across ages. Study outcomes and limitations: Donors of long life had a larger count of naive CD4+ cells and greater diversity than aged donors.

Primed by a sample-barcoded 5' primer and a J-beta primer mix, a second PCR proceeded for roughly 7 to 12 cycles. Sequencing yielded, for each sample, at least 2.5 million paired-end reads carrying CDR3. From the 5' RACE reads, TCRdb called clonotypes with MiXCR, one entry per CDR3 protein. This sample has around 1,600,000 distinct CDR3 sequences, with roughly 43% found just once. The origin of this receptor is a woman aged 18-30 years in good health. The rearrangement uses TRBV11-2 and TRBJ1-6, with 7 bases aligning to TRBD1. Sample: blood. CDR3 sequence (DNA): TGTGCCAGCAGCTCGGGACAGAAGAATTCACCCCTCCACTTT. Translating gives CASSSGQKNSPLHF.